The following is a T cell receptor beta chain sequence with its context. This sample was included in a study of shared clonotypes between healthy human individuals. The donors were all Caucasian adults (living in Nashville, Tennessee). Germline V CDR1 and CDR2: MNHNS, SASEGT. This CDR3 region has 14 residues. V dropped 7 bases and J dropped 2; count of bases not matched to a gene: 7. Some clones are missing from TCRdb's copy, which holds only in-frame ones; the method was immunoSEQ multiplex PCR. The sample lists 1,100,000 or so clones; around 82% were seen once. Specimen: memory CD4+ T cells from PBMCs. Subset reported: CD45RA-negative fraction. The sequence came from a man aged 18-30 years in good health. Some clones in this sample may be carry-over from other donors' samples. This chain connects TRBV6-1 to TRBJ1-2; TRBD1 matches at 7 bases. CDR3 DNA sequence: TGTGCCAGCATCCCAACAGGGGTAAACTATGGCTACACCTTC. Amino acid sequence: CASIPTGVNYGYTF.